This T cell receptor beta chain was retrieved from a study of regulatory T cells in long-lasting Graves disease. Investigators prepared the TCR beta libraries by applying iRepertoire HTBI primers and Arm-PCR of CDR3 regions. Each CDR3 protein gets one entry after TCRdb re-called the multiplex PCR reads with MiXCR. Of 450,000 or so distinct CDR3 sequences listed, under 25% were seen once; the top ten hold approximately 7.8%. The sample's time point: persistent/refractory GD, antithyroid drugs over 5 years with positive TRAb. With RNA extracted from PBMCs as input, the TCR library was made. The authors drew patients from an endocrinology department in Xi'an, China. This clonotype was recorded at least ten times. What it binds is not known. V gave up 1 base and J gave up 4 bases, with 14 bases separating them. The CDR3 has 15 residues. Germline V CDR1 and CDR2: SGHNT, YYREEE (reference sequence). Findings and limits, study-wide: Repertoires from persistent disease leaned toward TRBV28, TRBJ1-2 and TRBJ2-5. Accuracy may have been reduced by the small sample size.

This TCR derives from a female donor with Graves disease. The chain links TRBV5-4 to TRBJ2-5; a weak D match, TRBD2 (5 bases). Sequenced here: peripheral blood mononuclear cells (PBMCs), sampled when the disease was refractory, from a patient treated with antithyroid drugs. The DNA of the CDR3 is TGTGCCAGCAGCTTGCCCCCGGGGTCGGGAGAGACCCAGTACTTC. It specifies CASSLPPGSGETQYF. Looking up the rest from reference TRBV5-4 and TRBJ2-5 gives the full variable domain: ETGVTQSPTHLIKTRGQQVTLRCSSQSGHNTVSWYQQALGQGPQFIFQYYREEENGRGNFPPRFSGLQFPNYSSELNVNALELDDSALYLCASSLPPGSGETQYFGPGTRLLVL.